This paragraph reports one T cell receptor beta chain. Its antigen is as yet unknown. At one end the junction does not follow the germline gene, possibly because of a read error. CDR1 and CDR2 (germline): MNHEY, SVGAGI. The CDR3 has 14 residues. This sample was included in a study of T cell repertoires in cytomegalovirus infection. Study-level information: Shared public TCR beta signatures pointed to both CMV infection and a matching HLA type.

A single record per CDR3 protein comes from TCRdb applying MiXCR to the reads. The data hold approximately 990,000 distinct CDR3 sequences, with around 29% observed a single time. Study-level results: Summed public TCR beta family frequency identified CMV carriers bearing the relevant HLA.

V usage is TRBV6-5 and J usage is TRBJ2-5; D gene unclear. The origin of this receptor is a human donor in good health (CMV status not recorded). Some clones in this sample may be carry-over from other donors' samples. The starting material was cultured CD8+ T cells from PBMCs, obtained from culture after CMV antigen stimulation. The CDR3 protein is CASCYSGSGETQYF. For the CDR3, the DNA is TGTGCCAGCTGTTACTCTGGGTCCGGGGAGACCCAGTACTTC.